This T cell receptor beta chain was profiled in a study of T-cell reconstitution after alpha-beta-depleted transplantation in children. The study's findings and limits: The study reportedly traced alpha-beta T cells about two months after transplant to several hundred expanded graft clones. T cells produced anew were the main source of T-cell counts and diversity one year after transplant. Recipient T cells and thymic progenitors that survived were the source of the high TCRbeta diversity seen at day 60 in some patients.

Preparing the TCRbeta library involved the use of unique molecular identifiers. TCRdb reanalysed the PCR reads using MiXCR and keeps one entry per CDR3 protein. The data contain fewer than 700,000 distinct CDR3 sequences, 10% to 15% of them singletons. This clonotype was picked up many times. Its target is not known. CDR3 length: 14 amino acids. V was pared by 4 bases and J by 9 bases, with 18 bases between. This receptor was taken from a male patient between 10 and 17 years old who had a stem cell transplant for acute myeloid leukemia, so the T cells may come from the graft donor. The material was PBMCs, mostly from graft donor cells, obtained 360 days after TCRalphabeta/CD19-depleted stem cell transplant. The chain carries TRBV12-3 or TRBV12-4 and TRBJ2-5, with D possibly being TRBD2 (7 bases). CDR3 protein: CASSYYVGEGAQYF. The CDR3 DNA is TGTGCCAGCAGTTACTACGTCGGGGAGGGGGCCCAGTACTTC.